These 12 T cell receptor beta chains share one sample of origin, sequenced in a study of T cell clones after liver transplantation. Data came from immunoSEQ multiplex PCR; TCRdb stores just in-frame clones and leaves some out. Among tens of thousands of clones listed, 60% to 80% were seen once. Sequences were derived from CD4+ T cells from blood, sampled before liver transplant. Receptors were obtained from a human donor who received a liver transplant.

This clone was seen repeatedly, ten times or more. The chain links TRBV9 to TRBJ1-2, with D tentatively TRBD1 (6 bases). This CDR3 contains 17 residues. Germline CDR1 reads SGDLS; CDR2 reads YYNGEE. V shed 3 bases and J shed 7 bases, with 25 bases lying between them. The CDR3 loop is CASSGALRAGQRGGYTF. The CDR3 nucleotides are TGTGCCAGCAGCGGGGCCCTCCGTGCAGGACAGAGGGGTGGCTACACCTTC.

The chain links TRBV4-2 to TRBJ1-6, with TRBD1 matching 7 bases. Germline V CDR1 and CDR2: LGHNA, YNFKEQ. V was pared by 4 bases and J by 8 bases, with 8 bases of the junction left unmatched. CDR3 length: 15 residues. CDR3 loop: CASSREGGADSPLHF. As DNA, the CDR3 is TGTGCCAGCAGCCGGGAAGGGGGCGCGGATTCACCCCTCCACTTT.

This clone was picked up one time. The chain combines TRBV6-5 with TRBJ1-1; the D gene is possibly TRBD1 (6 bases). V was trimmed by 2 bases and J by 1 base, leaving 11 bases between them. The germline V gene encodes CDR1 MNHEY and CDR2 SVGAGI. The CDR3 loop spans 15 amino acids. The CDR3 coding sequence is TGTGCCAGCAGTTACCAACAGGGCCCGAACACTGAAGCTTTCTTT. It yields the protein CASSYQQGPNTEAFF.

The chain employs TRBV19 and TRBJ1-1; TRBD1 aligns across 7 bases. Germline V gene data show CDR1 as LNHDA and CDR2 as SQIVND (reference sequence). Trimming took 6 bases from V and 4 from J; bases not matched to a gene: 8. CDR3 length equals 14 residues. CDR3 bases: TGTGCCAGTAGCCCGAGACAGGGCGGCACTGAAGCTTTCTTT. Translated: CASSPRQGGTEAFF.

V usage is TRBV7-2 and J usage is TRBJ1-1; maybe TRBD1 (5 bases). In germline, CDR1 is SGHTA, CDR2 FQGNSA. This CDR3 contains 15 residues. The V and J ends lost 1 base and 1 base respectively, with 10 bases between them. The CDR3 nucleotides are TGTGCCAGCAGCTTAGTTCAGGGCGGGAACACTGAAGCTTTCTTT. Translation gives CASSLVQGGNTEAFF.

As to this clone: Additional DNA sequences in this sample encode the identical CDR3. V usage is TRBV9 and J usage is TRBJ2-3; no clear D. The CDR3 length is 14 residues. V was trimmed by 1 base and J by 3 bases, leaving 9 bases between them. Germline CDR1 is SGDLS and CDR2 is YYNGEE. The CDR3 DNA reads TGTGCCAGCAGCGTATTGGGCTCGACAGATACGCAGTATTTT. This codes for CASSVLGSTDTQYF.

The chain combines TRBV5-4 with TRBJ1-4; D gene uncertain. The V end was cut by 4 bases, the J end by 4 bases, with 8 bases between. CDR1 and CDR2 from the germline V gene are SGHNT and YYREEE (reference sequence). CDR3 length equals 13 residues. In DNA, the CDR3 is TGTGCCAGCAGCACCGGTAATAATGAAAAACTGTTTTTT. Translated, it gives CASSTGNNEKLFF.

V and J are TRBV6-1 and TRBJ1-2; D perhaps matches TRBD1 (5 bases). Trimming stripped 3 bases from V and 4 bases from J, with 9 bases between. Germline CDR1 reads MNHNS; CDR2 reads SASEGT. This CDR3 has 13 amino acids. The CDR3 DNA reads as TGTGCCAGCAGTGAGACAGCAACCTATGGCTACACCTTC. As protein: CASSETATYGYTF.

The chain uses TRBV30 and TRBJ1-6; 7 positions match TRBD1. The J segment lost 7 bases and the V segment lost 0 bases, leaving 6 bases of the junction unmatched. Germline V lookup: CDR1 GTSNPN, CDR2 SVGIG (reference sequence). This CDR3 has 15 residues. The CDR3 region is CAWSVPGTANSPLHF. CDR3 in DNA: TGTGCCTGGAGTGTACCCGGGACAGCAAATTCACCCCTCCACTTT.

The rearrangement links TRBV7-6 to TRBJ2-7; D unresolved. Trimming stripped 5 bases from V and 4 bases from J, with 12 bases between. The germline V gene encodes CDR1 SGHVS and CDR2 FNYEAQ. This CDR3 has 13 residues. CDR3 coding DNA: TGTGCCAGCAGCAAGGCCGAACTATACGAGCAGTACTTC. This codes for CASSKAELYEQYF.

The rearrangement joins TRBV5-1 to TRBJ2-2; TRBD1 matches 8 bases. The CDR3 runs 16 residues. With V trimmed by 4 bases and J by 5 bases, 10 bases remained unmatched. Germline CDR1 SGHRS, CDR2 YFSETQ. CDR3 loop: CASSGQGAQGTGELFF. DNA of the CDR3: TGCGCCAGCAGCGGCCAGGGGGCGCAGGGGACCGGGGAGCTGTTTTTT.

A few counts support this clone. V gene TRBV7-9 combines with J gene TRBJ2-7; no clear D gene. Trimming pared 1 base from V and 0 bases from J, leaving 10 bases between. The V gene's germline CDR1 is SEHNR and CDR2 FQNEAQ (reference sequence). The CDR3 contains 15 residues. DNA for the CDR3: TGTGCCAGCAGCTTAGTTCGAGGTCCCTCCTACGAGCAGTACTTC. Translated: CASSLVRGPSYEQYF.